The 26 T cell receptor beta chains listed next were all sequenced from one sample in a study of blood T cell repertoires in COVID-19. Data came from immunoSEQ multiplex PCR; TCRdb stores just in-frame clones and leaves some out. The sample lists more than 250,000 clones; about 89% were seen once. Sequenced material: PBMCs or T cells enriched from blood (not recorded which). The receptor set was obtained from a woman in her twenties or thirties who had recovered from COVID-19.

The DNA for the CDR3 is TGTGCCAGCAGCTCCCTGGACAGGGGAGGGCACGCTAATGAAAAACTGTTTTTT. Its protein product is CASSSLDRGGHANEKLFF. This rearrangement joins TRBV28 to TRBJ1-4, with 9 bases aligning to TRBD1. The germline CDR1 and CDR2 sequences are MDHEN and SYDVKM. The CDR3 length is 18 residues. V gave up 6 bases and J gave up 3 bases; unmatched junction bases: 14. The complete variable domain, with remaining parts taken from reference TRBV28 and TRBJ1-4, reads DVKVTQSSRYLVKRTGEKVFLECVQDMDHENMFWYRQDPGLGLRLIYFSYDVKMKEKGDIPEGYSVSREKKERFSLILESASTNQTSMYLCASSSLDRGGHANEKLFFGSGTQLSVL.

V usage is TRBV7-2 and J usage is TRBJ2-3; D call uncertain. Trimming shortened V by 3 bases and J by 2 bases, and 9 bases separated the two germline ends. Germline CDR1 SGHTA, CDR2 FQGNSA. This CDR3 contains 14 residues. CDR3 bases: TGTGCCAGCAGCTTTGGGCTGATCACAGATACGCAGTATTTT. Protein: CASSFGLITDTQYF.

The chain carries TRBV9 and TRBJ1-2; D is undetermined. With 6 bases removed from V and 5 bases from J, the gap between germline ends came to 17 bases. There are 14 residues in the CDR3. From germline, CDR1 is SGDLS and CDR2 YYNGEE. CDR3 sequence: CASKDGGTGYGYTF. CDR3 DNA sequence: TGTGCCAGCAAGGATGGCGGAACCGGGTATGGCTACACCTTC.

This clone occurred once. The DNA for the CDR3 is TGTGCCAGCATAAGCGGGGCAGCGGGAAACACCATATATTTT. Encoded protein: CASISGAAGNTIYF. The chain combines TRBV19 with TRBJ1-3; possibly TRBD1 for D (5 bases). Germline-derived CDR1 and CDR2 are LNHDA and SQIVND (reference sequence). There are 14 residues in the CDR3. Deletions cut 9 bases from V and 4 bases from J, with 16 bases between. The full variable domain, completed using reference TRBV19 and TRBJ1-3, is DGGITQSPKYLFRKEGQNVTLSCEQNLNHDAMYWYRQDPGQGLRLIYYSQIVNDFQKGDIAEGYSVSREKKESFPLTVTSAQKNPTAFYLCASISGAAGNTIYFGEGSWLTVV.

This clone was counted a single time. The chain couples TRBV19 to TRBJ2-5; 8 bases are shared with TRBD2. The CDR3 totals 16 residues. V lost 3 bases, J lost 5 bases, and 11 bases stayed unmatched. Germline V gene sequence: CDR1 LNHDA, CDR2 SQIVND (reference sequence). The CDR3 sequence is CASSIRPSGGDETQYF. CDR3 bases: TGTGCCAGTAGTATTAGGCCCAGCGGGGGTGATGAGACCCAGTACTTC. Based on the CDR3 plus reference TRBV19 and TRBJ2-5, the full variable domain is DGGITQSPKYLFRKEGQNVTLSCEQNLNHDAMYWYRQDPGQGLRLIYYSQIVNDFQKGDIAEGYSVSREKKESFPLTVTSAQKNPTAFYLCASSIRPSGGDETQYFGPGTRLLVL.

The chain recombines TRBV28 with TRBJ2-5; 7 bases line up with TRBD2. The junction had 12 bases not matched to a gene; V was cut back by 3 bases and J by 2 bases. The germline CDR1 and CDR2 sequences are MDHEN and SYDVKM. The CDR3 totals 17 residues. CDR3 region: CASSFVGWRGRQETQYF. CDR3 sequence (DNA): TGTGCCAGCAGTTTCGTGGGTTGGCGGGGGAGGCAAGAGACCCAGTACTTC.

This clone was observed once. This chain uses TRBV9 with TRBJ1-2, with D tentatively TRBD1 (5 bases). V was clipped by 4 bases and J by 2 bases, with 15 bases between them. The CDR3 extends over 15 amino acids. Germline V gene data show CDR1 as SGDLS and CDR2 as YYNGEE. As DNA, the CDR3 is TGTGCCAGCAGCACCCAGGGAAAAGGAAACTATGGCTACACCTTC. Residues: CASSTQGKGNYGYTF.

As to this clone: Other nucleotide sequences in the sample specify the same CDR3. This sequence joins TRBV28 and TRBJ1-5, with D possibly TRBD1 on 5 matching bases. Between the trimmed V and J ends, which lost 3 bases and 6 bases, there was a span of 6 bases. Germline V gene sequence: CDR1 MDHEN, CDR2 SYDVKM. The CDR3 is 12 amino acids. CDR3: CASSLGGQPQHF. The DNA of the CDR3 is TGTGCCAGCAGTTTGGGGGGTCAGCCCCAGCATTTT.

This clone was counted only a few times. The chain uses TRBV18 and TRBJ2-7; maybe TRBD2 (6 bases). CDR1 is KGHSH and CDR2 is LQKENI in the germline V gene. Trimming removed 3 bases at V and 4 bases at J, with 10 bases between. The CDR3 has 13 amino acids. The CDR3 region is CASSPPTRYEQYF. The CDR3 nucleotides are TGTGCCAGCTCACCGCCGACTAGGTACGAGCAGTACTTC.

V gene TRBV9 combines with J gene TRBJ2-2, with 7 bases lining up with TRBD1. J gave up 4 bases and V 0 bases, and 6 bases lay outside the gene matches. Germline loops: CDR1 SGDLS, CDR2 YYNGEE. The CDR3 spans 16 residues. CDR3 region: CASSVAVGDSTGELFF. The DNA of the CDR3 is TGTGCCAGCAGCGTAGCCGTAGGGGACAGCACCGGGGAGCTGTTTTTT. Complete variable domain (other parts from reference TRBV9 and TRBJ2-2): DSGVTQTPKHLITATGQRVTLRCSPRSGDLSVYWYQQSLDQGLQFLIQYYNGEERAKGNILERFSAQQFPDLHSELNLSSLELGDSALYFCASSVAVGDSTGELFFGEGSRLTVL.

The chain combines TRBV19 with TRBJ1-2; TRBD1 agrees at 9 bases. This CDR3 has 15 amino acids. Germline lookup yields CDR1 LNHDA and CDR2 SQIVND (reference sequence). V lost 5 bases and J lost 8; bases outside the gene matches: 12. As DNA, the CDR3 is TGTGCCAGTAGTGTCCCCCGGGACAGGGTCGGCGGCTACACCTTC. Protein product: CASSVPRDRVGGYTF.

The V and J genes are TRBV28 and TRBJ2-1, with D maybe TRBD1 (5 bases). CDR3 size: 16 residues. Trimming took 6 bases from V and 1 from J, leaving 16 bases between them. Germline V gene lookup returns CDR1 MDHEN and CDR2 SYDVKM. The CDR3 protein is CASSTQGIESYNEQFF. The CDR3, as DNA: TGTGCCAGCAGCACCCAGGGTATCGAATCCTACAATGAGCAGTTCTTC. Supplemented by reference TRBV28 and TRBJ2-1, the full variable domain reads DVKVTQSSRYLVKRTGEKVFLECVQDMDHENMFWYRQDPGLGLRLIYFSYDVKMKEKGDIPEGYSVSREKKERFSLILESASTNQTSMYLCASSTQGIESYNEQFFGPGTRLTVL.

The rearrangement uses TRBV29-1 and TRBJ1-2; 8 nucleotides align to TRBD1. The trim removed 7 bases at V and 3 bases at J, leaving 7 bases unmatched. The CDR3 has 13 amino acids. Germline V gene data show CDR1 as SQVTM and CDR2 as ANQGSEA. CDR3 loop: CSAGQGVDYGYTF. The CDR3 DNA is TGCAGCGCCGGACAGGGAGTAGACTATGGCTACACCTTC.

The chain is built from TRBV11-1 and TRBJ1-1, with a tentative D call TRBD1 (6 bases). Germline V lookup: CDR1 SGHAT, CDR2 FQDESV (reference sequence). V was trimmed by 2 bases and J by 7 bases, leaving 14 bases between them. The CDR3 loop spans 14 amino acids. CDR3 in amino acids: CASSLTVEGVEAFF. The CDR3 DNA follows: TGTGCCAGCAGCTTAACCGTAGAGGGGGTTGAAGCTTTCTTT.

The chain is built from TRBV9 and TRBJ2-6, with TRBD1 as a possible D gene (6 bases). The CDR3 consists of 17 residues. Deletions cut 3 bases from V and 2 bases from J, with 15 bases between. Germline loops: CDR1 SGDLS, CDR2 YYNGEE. This CDR3 reads CASSAGVGGAGANVLTF. The CDR3 bases are TGTGCCAGCAGCGCAGGGGTAGGGGGTGCTGGGGCCAACGTCCTGACTTTC.

The rearrangement links TRBV7-9 to TRBJ2-7; possibly TRBD1 for D (5 bases). The CDR3 extends over 15 amino acids. V lost 0 bases to trimming and J lost 3 bases, with 12 bases between them. Germline values: CDR1 SEHNR, CDR2 FQNEAQ (reference sequence). CDR3 sequence reads: CASSLAAGMLYEQYF. In DNA form, the CDR3 reads TGTGCCAGCAGCTTAGCGGCAGGGATGCTCTACGAGCAGTACTTC.

For the CDR3, the DNA is TGCGCCAGCAGTCTGGAGGGGGACAGCATCACAGATACGCAGTATTTT. It is translated as CASSLEGDSITDTQYF. The rearrangement links TRBV5-1 to TRBJ2-3, with D tentatively TRBD1 (7 bases). CDR1 SGHRS and CDR2 YFSETQ come from the germline V gene. This CDR3 is 16 amino acids long. V was trimmed by 5 bases and J by 2 bases, leaving 18 bases between them.

This clone was recorded only once. This chain joins TRBV7-2 and TRBJ2-2, with D possibly matching TRBD2 (7 bases). The germline V gene encodes CDR1 SGHTA and CDR2 FQGNSA. V was shortened by 5 bases and J by 1 base, with 14 bases between the two germline ends. The CDR3 extends over 16 amino acids. This CDR3 is CASSLVGGRNTGELFF. In DNA, the CDR3 is TGTGCCAGCAGCCTCGTGGGGGGGCGGAACACCGGGGAGCTGTTTTTT.

The chain couples TRBV6-5 to TRBJ1-1; possible D gene TRBD1, 5 bases. The CDR3 runs 14 residues. V was clipped by 6 bases and J by 4 bases, with 15 bases between them. Germline V lookup: CDR1 MNHEY, CDR2 SVGAGI. CDR3 DNA: TGTGCCAGCAGAATCACAGGTGTGGGCACTGAAGCTTTCTTT. This gives the protein CASRITGVGTEAFF.

The chain has TRBV6-5 and TRBJ1-2; D unclear. The CDR3 spans 12 residues. V was trimmed by 7 bases and J by 7 bases, leaving 13 bases between them. CDR1 and CDR2 from the germline V gene are MNHEY and SVGAGI. The chain's CDR3 is CASTPGSGGYTF. The CDR3 DNA reads as TGTGCCAGCACCCCTGGCTCTGGTGGCTACACCTTC.

V gene TRBV10-3 combines with J gene TRBJ1-2, with 9 bases lining up with TRBD1. The germline CDR1 and CDR2 sequences are ENHRY and SYGVKD. This CDR3 region has 14 residues. V lost 10 bases and J lost 4; bases outside the gene matches: 10. In nucleotides, the CDR3 is TGTGCCACCCTATCGACAGGGGGAATCTATGGCTACACCTTC. Translation gives CATLSTGGIYGYTF.

V is TRBV20-1 and J is TRBJ2-7; D might be TRBD2 (7 bases). Deletions cut 3 bases from V and 6 bases from J, with 30 bases between. CDR1 and CDR2 (germline): DFQATT, SNEGSKA (reference sequence). The CDR3 has 18 residues. The CDR3: CSASNVFEGGLRSFEQYF. The CDR3, as DNA: TGCAGTGCTAGTAATGTTTTTGAGGGGGGGCTTCGTAGCTTCGAGCAGTACTTC.

The chain recombines TRBV4-1 with TRBJ1-4; TRBD1 might be the D (5 bases). The CDR3 loop spans 13 amino acids. Germline V CDR1 and CDR2: MGHRA, YSYEKL. V was shortened by 3 bases and J by 7 bases, with 9 bases between the two germline ends. As DNA, the CDR3 is TGCGCCAGCAGCCAGGGGCAGAGTGAAAAACTGTTTTTT. Protein sequence: CASSQGQSEKLFF.

The rearrangement links TRBV30 to TRBJ1-1; D call uncertain. CDR1 and CDR2 (germline): GTSNPN, SVGIG (reference sequence). This CDR3 region has 14 residues. V lost 0 bases, J lost 4 bases, and 12 bases lay in between. This CDR3 is CAWSVNPRGTEAFF. The CDR3 DNA follows: TGTGCCTGGAGTGTAAATCCCCGGGGCACTGAAGCTTTCTTT.

This chain uses TRBV7-3 with TRBJ1-2; D not certain. Germline-derived CDR1 and CDR2 are SGHTA and FQGTGA. The V and J ends lost 1 base and 1 base respectively, with 13 bases between them. The CDR3 covers 16 residues. CDR3 bases: TGTGCCAGCAGCTTAATAATAGGCGGACTTAACTATGGCTACACCTTC. Its protein is CASSLIIGGLNYGYTF.

The chain couples TRBV27 to TRBJ2-7; a weak D match, TRBD1 (6 bases). Looked up from germline, CDR1 is MNHEY and CDR2 is SMNVEV (reference sequence). Trimming cost V 8 bases and J 2 bases, with 19 bases left between them. CDR3 length: 15 residues. CDR3 amino acids: CASGGYGERPYEQYF. The CDR3 bases are TGTGCCAGCGGGGGCTACGGGGAAAGGCCCTACGAGCAGTACTTC.